These 2 T cell receptor beta chains were all obtained from the same sample, sequenced in a study of cytomegalovirus exposure and HLA in healthy donors. A multiplex PCR was run with 60 Vbeta primers and 13 Jbeta primers. Measured with immunoSEQ multiplex PCR; TCRdb has only the in-frame clones, and not every one. In the table there are about 160,000 clones, less than 90% of which are singletons. Sequencing was done on a sample of PBMCs. The source of these receptors is a man aged 18 to 29 in good health and CMV-seronegative.

This chain uses TRBV7-2 with TRBJ1-4; a possible D gene is TRBD1 (5 bases). V lost 7 bases, J lost 5 bases, and 17 bases lay in between. This CDR3 contains 15 residues. Germline values: CDR1 SGHTA, CDR2 FQGNSA. The DNA for the CDR3 is TGTGCCAGCACCCAATGGGGGGGGAAGAATGAAAAACTGTTTTTT. Its protein product is CASTQWGGKNEKLFF.

This clone has just a few counts. The V gene is TRBV5-6, the J gene TRBJ2-7; 8 bases fit TRBD2. The germline V gene encodes CDR1 SGHDT and CDR2 YYEEEE. V lost 4 bases, J lost 3 bases, and 9 bases stayed unmatched. The CDR3 contains 15 residues. CDR3 amino acids: CASSPSGGALYEQYF. The CDR3 region has the DNA TGTGCCAGCAGCCCGAGCGGGGGCGCGCTCTACGAGCAGTACTTC.